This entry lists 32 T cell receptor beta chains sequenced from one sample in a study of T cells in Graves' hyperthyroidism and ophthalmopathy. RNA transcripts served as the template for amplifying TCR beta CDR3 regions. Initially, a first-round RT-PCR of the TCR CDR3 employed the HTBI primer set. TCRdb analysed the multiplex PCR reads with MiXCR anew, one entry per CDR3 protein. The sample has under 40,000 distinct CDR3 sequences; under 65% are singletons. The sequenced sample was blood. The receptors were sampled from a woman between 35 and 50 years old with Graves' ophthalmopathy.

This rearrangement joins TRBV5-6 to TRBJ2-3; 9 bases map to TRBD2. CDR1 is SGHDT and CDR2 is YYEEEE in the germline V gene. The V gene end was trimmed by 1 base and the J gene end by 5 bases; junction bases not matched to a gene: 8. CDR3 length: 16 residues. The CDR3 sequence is CASSLSRGRAKDTQYF. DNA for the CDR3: TGTGCCAGCAGCTTGTCTCGCGGGAGGGCAAAAGATACGCAGTATTTT.

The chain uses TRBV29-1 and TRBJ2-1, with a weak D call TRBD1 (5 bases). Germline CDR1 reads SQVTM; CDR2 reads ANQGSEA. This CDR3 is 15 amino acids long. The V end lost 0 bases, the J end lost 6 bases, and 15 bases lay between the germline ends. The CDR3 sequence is CSVEDRVQTCNEQFF. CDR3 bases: TGCAGCGTTGAAGACAGGGTTCAAACCTGCAATGAGCAGTTCTTC.

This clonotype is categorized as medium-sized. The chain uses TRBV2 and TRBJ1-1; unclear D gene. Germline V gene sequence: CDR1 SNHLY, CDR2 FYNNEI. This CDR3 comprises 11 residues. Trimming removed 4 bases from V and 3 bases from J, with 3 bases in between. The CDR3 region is CASSVDTEAFF. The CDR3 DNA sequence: TGTGCCAGCAGTGTCGACACTGAAGCTTTCTTT.

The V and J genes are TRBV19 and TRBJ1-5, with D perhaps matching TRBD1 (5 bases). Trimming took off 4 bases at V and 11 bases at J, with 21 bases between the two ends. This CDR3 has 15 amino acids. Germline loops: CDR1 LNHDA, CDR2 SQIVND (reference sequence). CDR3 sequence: CASSSGVAGQETQHF. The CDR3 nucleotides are TGTGCCAGTAGTAGTGGGGTAGCGGGGCAAGAGACCCAGCATTTT.

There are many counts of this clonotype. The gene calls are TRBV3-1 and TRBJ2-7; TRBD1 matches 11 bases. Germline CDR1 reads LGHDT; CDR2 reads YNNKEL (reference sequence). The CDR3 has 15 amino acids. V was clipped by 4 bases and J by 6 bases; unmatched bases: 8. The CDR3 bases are TGTGCCAGCAGCCCTCGGGACAGGGGGACCCTCGAGCAGTACTTC. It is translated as CASSPRDRGTLEQYF.

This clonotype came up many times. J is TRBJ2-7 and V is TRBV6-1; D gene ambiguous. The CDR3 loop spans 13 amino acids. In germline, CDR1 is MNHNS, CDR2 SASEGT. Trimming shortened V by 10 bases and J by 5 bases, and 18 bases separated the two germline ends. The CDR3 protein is CATLREGVDEQYF. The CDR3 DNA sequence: TGTGCCACCCTAAGGGAAGGAGTAGACGAGCAGTACTTC.

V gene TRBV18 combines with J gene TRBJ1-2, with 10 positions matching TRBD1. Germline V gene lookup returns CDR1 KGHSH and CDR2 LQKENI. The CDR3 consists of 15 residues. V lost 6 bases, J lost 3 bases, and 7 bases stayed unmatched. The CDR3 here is CASSSGTGVYYGYTF. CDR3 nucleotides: TGTGCCAGCTCTTCCGGGACAGGGGTCTACTATGGCTACACCTTC.

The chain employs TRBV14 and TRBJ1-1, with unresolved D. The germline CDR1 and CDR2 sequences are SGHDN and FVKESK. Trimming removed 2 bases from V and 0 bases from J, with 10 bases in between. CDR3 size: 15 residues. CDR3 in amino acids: CASSQQTPMNTEAFF. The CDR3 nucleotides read TGTGCCAGCAGCCAACAAACCCCGATGAACACTGAAGCTTTCTTT.

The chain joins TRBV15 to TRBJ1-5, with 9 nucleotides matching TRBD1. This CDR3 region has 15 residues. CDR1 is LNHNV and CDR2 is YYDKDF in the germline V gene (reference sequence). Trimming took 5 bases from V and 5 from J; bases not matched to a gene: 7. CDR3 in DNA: TGTGCCACCAGCTCCCGGGACAGGGACGATCAGCCCCAGCATTTT. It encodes CATSSRDRDDQPQHF.

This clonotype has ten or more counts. CDR3 nucleotide sequence: TGCAGTGCTAGAGAAGCCAGCGATCGCGCTGAAGCTTTCTTT. Amino acids: CSAREASDRAEAFF. The genes are TRBV20-1 and TRBJ1-1, with no clear D. CDR3 length: 14 amino acids. The ends were cut back, 0 bases at V and 6 bases at J, with 14 bases in the middle. CDR1 and CDR2 (germline): DFQATT, SNEGSKA (reference sequence).

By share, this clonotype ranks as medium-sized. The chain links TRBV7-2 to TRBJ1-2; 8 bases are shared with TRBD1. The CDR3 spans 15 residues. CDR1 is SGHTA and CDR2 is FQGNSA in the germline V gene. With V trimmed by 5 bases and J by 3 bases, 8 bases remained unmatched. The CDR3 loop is CASSKGQGMDYGYTF. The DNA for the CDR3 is TGTGCCAGCAGCAAAGGACAGGGCATGGACTATGGCTACACCTTC.

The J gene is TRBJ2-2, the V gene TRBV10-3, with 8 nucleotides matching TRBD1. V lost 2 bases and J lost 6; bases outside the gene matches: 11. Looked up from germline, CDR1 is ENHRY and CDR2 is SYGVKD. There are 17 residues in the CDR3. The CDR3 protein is CAISEGDRGGGAGELFF. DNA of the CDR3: TGTGCCATCAGTGAGGGAGACAGGGGAGGAGGAGCCGGGGAGCTGTTTTTT.

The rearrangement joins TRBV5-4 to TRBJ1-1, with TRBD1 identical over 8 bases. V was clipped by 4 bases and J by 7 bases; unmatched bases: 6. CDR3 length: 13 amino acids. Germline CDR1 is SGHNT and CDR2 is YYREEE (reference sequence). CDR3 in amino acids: CASSPGQGGEAFF. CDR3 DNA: TGTGCCAGCAGCCCAGGACAGGGCGGTGAAGCTTTCTTT.

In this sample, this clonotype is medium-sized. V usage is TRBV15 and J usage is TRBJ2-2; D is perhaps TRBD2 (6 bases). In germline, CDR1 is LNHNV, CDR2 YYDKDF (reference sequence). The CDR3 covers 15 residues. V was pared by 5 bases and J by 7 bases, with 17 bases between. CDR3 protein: CATSPDRRGSGELFF. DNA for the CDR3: TGTGCCACCAGCCCCGACCGGAGGGGTAGCGGGGAGCTGTTTTTT.

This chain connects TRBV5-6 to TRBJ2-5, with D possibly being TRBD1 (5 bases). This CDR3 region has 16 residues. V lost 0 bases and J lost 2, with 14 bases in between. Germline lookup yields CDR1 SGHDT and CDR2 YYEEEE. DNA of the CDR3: TGTGCCAGCAGCTTGGGGGGCTGGGGCCAACAAGAGACCCAGTACTTC. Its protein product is CASSLGGWGQQETQYF.

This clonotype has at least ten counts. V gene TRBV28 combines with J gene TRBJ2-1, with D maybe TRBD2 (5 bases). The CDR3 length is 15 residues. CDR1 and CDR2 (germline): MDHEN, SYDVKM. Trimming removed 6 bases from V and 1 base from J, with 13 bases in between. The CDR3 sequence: CASRTAGTSYNEQFF. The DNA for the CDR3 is TGTGCCAGCAGGACGGCGGGTACTTCCTACAATGAGCAGTTCTTC.

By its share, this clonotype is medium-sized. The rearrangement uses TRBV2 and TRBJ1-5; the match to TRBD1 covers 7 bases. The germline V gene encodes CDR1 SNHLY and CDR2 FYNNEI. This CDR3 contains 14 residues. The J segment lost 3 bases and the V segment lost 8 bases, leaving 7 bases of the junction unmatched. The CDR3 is CASGGQAFNQPQHF. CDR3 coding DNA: TGTGCCAGCGGCGGACAGGCGTTCAATCAGCCCCAGCATTTT.

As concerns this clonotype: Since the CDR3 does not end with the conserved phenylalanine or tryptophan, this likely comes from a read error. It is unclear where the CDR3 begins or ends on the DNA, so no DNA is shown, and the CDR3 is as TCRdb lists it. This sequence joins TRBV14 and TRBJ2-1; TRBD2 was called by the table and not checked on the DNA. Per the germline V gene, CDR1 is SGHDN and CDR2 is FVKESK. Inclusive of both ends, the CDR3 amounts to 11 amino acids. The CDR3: CASSLTSGAAY.

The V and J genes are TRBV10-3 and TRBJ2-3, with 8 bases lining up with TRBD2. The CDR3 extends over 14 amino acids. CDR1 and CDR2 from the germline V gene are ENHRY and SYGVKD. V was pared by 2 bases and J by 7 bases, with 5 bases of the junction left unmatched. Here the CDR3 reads CAISEKREIYTQYF. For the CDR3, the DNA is TGTGCCATCAGTGAGAAGCGGGAGATCTATACGCAGTATTTT.

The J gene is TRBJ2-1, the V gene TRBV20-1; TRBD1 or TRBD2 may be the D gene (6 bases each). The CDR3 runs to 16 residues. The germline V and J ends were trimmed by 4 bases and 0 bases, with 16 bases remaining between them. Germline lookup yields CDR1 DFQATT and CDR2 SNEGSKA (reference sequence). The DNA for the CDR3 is TGCAGTGCTACTGCCGGGGGCGGTCGCTCCTACAATGAGCAGTTCTTC. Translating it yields CSATAGGGRSYNEQFF.

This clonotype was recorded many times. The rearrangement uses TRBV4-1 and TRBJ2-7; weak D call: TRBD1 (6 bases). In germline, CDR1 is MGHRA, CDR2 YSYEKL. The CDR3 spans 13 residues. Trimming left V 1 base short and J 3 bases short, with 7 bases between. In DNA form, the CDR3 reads TGCGCCAGCAGCCAAGGACAGGACTACGAGCAGTACTTC. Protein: CASSQGQDYEQYF.

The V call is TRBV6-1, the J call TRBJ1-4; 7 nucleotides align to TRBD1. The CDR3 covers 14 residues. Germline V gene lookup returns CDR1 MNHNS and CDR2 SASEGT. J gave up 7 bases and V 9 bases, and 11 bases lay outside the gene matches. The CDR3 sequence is CASRLGTAGEKLFF. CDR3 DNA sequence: TGTGCCAGTCGGCTCGGGACAGCAGGTGAAAAACTGTTTTTT.

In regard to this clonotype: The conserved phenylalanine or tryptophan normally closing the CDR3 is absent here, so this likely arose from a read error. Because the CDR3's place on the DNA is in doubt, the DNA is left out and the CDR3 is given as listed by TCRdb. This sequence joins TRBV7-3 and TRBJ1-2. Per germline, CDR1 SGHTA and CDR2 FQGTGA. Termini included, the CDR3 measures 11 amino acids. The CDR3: CASSLKWQAYS.

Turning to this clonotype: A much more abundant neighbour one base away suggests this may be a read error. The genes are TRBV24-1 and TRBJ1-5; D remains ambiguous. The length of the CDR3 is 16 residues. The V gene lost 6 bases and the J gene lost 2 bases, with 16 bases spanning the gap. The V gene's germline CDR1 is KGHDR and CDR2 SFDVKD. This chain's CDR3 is CATSLPQRVGNQPQHF. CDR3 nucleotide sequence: TGTGCCACCAGTTTACCACAACGGGTGGGCAATCAGCCCCAGCATTTT.

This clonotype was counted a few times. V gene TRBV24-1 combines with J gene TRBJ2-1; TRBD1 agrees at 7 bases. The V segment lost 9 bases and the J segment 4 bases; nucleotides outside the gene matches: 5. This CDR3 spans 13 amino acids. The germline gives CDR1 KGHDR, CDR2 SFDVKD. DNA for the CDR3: TGTGCCACCGGGACAGAGGGTTACAATGAGCAGTTCTTC. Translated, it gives CATGTEGYNEQFF.

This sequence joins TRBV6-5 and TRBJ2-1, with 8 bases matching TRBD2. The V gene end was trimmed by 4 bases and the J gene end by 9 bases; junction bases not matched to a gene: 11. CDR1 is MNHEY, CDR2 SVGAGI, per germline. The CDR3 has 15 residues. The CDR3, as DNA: TGTGCCAGCAGTTGCTTGAGCGGGGGTGAAGGTGAGCAGTTCTTC. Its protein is CASSCLSGGEGEQFF.

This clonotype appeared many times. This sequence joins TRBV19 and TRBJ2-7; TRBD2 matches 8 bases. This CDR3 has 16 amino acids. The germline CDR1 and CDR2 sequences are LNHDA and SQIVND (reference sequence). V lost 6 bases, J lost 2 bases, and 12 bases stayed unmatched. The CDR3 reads CASSPRGLGTPYEQYF. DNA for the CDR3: TGTGCCAGTAGCCCTAGGGGACTAGGAACTCCCTACGAGCAGTACTTC.

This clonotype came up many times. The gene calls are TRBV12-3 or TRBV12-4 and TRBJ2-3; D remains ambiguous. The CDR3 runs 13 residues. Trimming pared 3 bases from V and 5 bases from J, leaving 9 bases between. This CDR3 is CASSFSGEDTQYF. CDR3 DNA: TGTGCCAGCAGTTTTAGTGGAGAAGATACGCAGTATTTT.

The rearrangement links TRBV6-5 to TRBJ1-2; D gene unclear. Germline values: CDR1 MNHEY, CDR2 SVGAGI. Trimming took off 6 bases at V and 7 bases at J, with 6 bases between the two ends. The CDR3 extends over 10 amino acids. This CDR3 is CASRLTGYTF. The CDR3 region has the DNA TGTGCCAGCAGACTGACTGGCTACACCTTC.

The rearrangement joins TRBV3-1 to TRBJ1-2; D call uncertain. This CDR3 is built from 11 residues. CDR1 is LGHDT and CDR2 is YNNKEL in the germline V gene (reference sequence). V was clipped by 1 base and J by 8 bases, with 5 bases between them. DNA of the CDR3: TGTGCCAGCAGCCAAGGGCAAGGCTACACCTTC. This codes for CASSQGQGYTF. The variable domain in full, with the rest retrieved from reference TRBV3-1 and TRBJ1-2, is DTAVSQTPKYLVTQMGNDKSIKCEQNLGHDTMYWYKQDSKKFLKIMFSYNNKELIINETVPNRFSPKSPDKAHLNLHINSLELGDSAVYFCASSQGQGYTFGSGTRLTVV.

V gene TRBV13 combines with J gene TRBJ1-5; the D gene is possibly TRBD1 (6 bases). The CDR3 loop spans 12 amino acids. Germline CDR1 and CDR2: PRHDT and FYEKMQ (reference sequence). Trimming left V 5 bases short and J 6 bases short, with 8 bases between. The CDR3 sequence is CASSQQGQPQHF. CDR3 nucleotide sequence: TGTGCCAGCAGCCAACAGGGTCAGCCCCAGCATTTT.

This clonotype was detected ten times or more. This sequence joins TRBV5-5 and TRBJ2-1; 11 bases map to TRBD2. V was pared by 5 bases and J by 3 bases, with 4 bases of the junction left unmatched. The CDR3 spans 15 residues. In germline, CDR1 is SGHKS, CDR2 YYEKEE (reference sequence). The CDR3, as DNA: TGTGCCAGCAGGGAGGGACTAGCGGACTACAATGAGCAGTTCTTC. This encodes CASREGLADYNEQFF. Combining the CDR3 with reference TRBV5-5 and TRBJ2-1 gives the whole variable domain DAGVTQSPTHLIKTRGQQVTLRCSPISGHKSVSWYQQVLGQGPQFIFQYYEKEERGRGNFPDRFSARQFPNYSSELNVNALLLGDSALYLCASREGLADYNEQFFGPGTRLTVL.